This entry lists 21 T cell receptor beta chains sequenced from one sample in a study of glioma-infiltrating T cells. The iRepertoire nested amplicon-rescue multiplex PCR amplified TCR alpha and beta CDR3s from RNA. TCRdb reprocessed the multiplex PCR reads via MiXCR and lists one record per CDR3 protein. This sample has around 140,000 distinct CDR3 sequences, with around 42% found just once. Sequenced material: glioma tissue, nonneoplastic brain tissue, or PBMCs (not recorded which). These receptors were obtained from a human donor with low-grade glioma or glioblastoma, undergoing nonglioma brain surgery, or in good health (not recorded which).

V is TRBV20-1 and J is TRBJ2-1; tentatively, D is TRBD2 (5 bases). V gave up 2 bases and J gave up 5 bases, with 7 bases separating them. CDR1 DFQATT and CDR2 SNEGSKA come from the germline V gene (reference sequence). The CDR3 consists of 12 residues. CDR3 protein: CSARRADNEQFF. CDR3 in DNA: TGCAGTGCTAGACGAGCGGACAATGAGCAGTTCTTC.

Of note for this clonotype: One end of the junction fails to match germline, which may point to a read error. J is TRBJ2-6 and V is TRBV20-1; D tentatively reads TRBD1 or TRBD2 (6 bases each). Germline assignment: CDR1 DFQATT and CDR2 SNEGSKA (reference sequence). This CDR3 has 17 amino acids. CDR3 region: CSARAPGASSGANVQTF. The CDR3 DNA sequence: TGCAGTGCTAGAGCCCCGGGGGCGAGCTCTGGGGCCAACGTCCAGACTTTC.

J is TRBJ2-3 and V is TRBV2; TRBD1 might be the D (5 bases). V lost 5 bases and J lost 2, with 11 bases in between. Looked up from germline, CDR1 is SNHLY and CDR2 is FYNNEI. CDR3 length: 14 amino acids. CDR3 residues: CASSKTATTDTQYF. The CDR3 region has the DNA TGTGCCAGCAGTAAGACAGCTACCACAGATACGCAGTATTTT.

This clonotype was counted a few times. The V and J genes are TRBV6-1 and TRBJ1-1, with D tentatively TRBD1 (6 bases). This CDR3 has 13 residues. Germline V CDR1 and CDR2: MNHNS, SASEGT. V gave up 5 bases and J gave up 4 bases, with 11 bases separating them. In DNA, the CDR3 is TGTGCCAGCAGTTATCAGGGGTCCACTGAAGCTTTCTTT. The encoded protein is CASSYQGSTEAFF.

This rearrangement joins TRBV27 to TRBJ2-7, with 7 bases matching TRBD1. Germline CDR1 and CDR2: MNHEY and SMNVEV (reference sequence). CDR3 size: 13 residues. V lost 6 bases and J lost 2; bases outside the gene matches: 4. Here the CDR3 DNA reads TGTGCCAGCAGCCTTGGGACAGCCTACGAGCAGTACTTC. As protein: CASSLGTAYEQYF.

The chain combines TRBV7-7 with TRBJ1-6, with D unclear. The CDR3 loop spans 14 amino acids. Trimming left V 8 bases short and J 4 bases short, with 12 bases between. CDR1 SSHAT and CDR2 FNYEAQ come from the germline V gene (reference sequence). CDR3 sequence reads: CASRSISYNSPLHF. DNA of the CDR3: TGTGCCAGCCGCTCGATATCTTATAATTCACCCCTCCACTTT.

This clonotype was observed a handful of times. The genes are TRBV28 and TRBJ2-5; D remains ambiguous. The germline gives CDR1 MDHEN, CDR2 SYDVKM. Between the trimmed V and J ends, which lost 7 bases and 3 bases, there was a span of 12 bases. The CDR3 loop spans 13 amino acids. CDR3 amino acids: CASKLGYKETQYF. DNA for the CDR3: TGTGCCAGCAAGCTGGGCTATAAAGAGACCCAGTACTTC.

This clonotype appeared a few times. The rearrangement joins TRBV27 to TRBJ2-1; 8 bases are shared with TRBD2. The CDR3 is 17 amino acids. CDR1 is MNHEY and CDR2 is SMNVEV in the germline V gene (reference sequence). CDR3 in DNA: TGTGCAGCAGGGGAGGCTAGCGGGTCAAGCTCCTACAATGAGCAGTTCTTC. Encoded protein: CAAGEASGSSSYNEQFF.

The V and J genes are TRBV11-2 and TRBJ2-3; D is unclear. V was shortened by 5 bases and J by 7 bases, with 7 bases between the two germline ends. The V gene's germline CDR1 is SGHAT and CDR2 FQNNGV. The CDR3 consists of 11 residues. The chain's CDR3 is CASSPTNTQYF. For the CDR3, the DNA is TGTGCCAGCAGCCCGACAAATACGCAGTATTTT.

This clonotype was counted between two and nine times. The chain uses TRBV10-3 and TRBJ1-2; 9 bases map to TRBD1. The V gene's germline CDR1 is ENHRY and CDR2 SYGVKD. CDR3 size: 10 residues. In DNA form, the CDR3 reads TGTGCTACAGGGGGCGATGGCTACACCTTC. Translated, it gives CATGGDGYTF.

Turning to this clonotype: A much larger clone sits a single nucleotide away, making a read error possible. CDR3 sequence reads: CSARSDGRGRGEQFF. The CDR3, as DNA: TGCAGTGCTAGGTCGGACGGGAGAGGAAGAGGTGAGCAGTTCTTC. V is TRBV20-1 and J is TRBJ2-1, with D perhaps matching TRBD2 (6 bases). The CDR3 sequence is 15 residues long. Germline V lookup: CDR1 DFQATT, CDR2 SNEGSKA (reference sequence). V was cut by 3 bases and J by 9 bases, with 21 bases left in between.

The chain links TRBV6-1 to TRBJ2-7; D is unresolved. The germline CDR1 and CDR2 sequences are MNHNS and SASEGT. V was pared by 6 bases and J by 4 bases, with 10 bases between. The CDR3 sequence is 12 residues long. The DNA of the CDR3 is TGTGCCAGCAGGGACGCGACGTACGAGCAGTACTTC. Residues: CASRDATYEQYF.

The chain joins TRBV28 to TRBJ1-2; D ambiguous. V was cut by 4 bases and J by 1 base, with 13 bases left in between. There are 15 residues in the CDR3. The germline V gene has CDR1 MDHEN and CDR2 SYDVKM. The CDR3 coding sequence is TGTGCCAGCAGTTCTCGGGCCGTACTTAACTATGGCTACACCTTC. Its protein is CASSSRAVLNYGYTF.

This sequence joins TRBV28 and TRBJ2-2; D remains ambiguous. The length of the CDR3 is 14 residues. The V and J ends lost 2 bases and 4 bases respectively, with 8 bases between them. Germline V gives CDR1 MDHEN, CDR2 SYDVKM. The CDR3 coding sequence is TGTGCCAGCAGTTTAAGTAGGACCACCGGGGAGCTGTTTTTT. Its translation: CASSLSRTTGELFF. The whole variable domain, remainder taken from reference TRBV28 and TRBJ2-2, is DVKVTQSSRYLVKRTGEKVFLECVQDMDHENMFWYRQDPGLGLRLIYFSYDVKMKEKGDIPEGYSVSREKKERFSLILESASTNQTSMYLCASSLSRTTGELFFGEGSRLTVL.

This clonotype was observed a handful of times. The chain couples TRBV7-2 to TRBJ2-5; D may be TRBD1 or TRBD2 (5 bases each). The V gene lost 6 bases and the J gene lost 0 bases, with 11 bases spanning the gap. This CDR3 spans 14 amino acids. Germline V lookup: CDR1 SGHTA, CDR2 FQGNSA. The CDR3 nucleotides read TGTGCCAGCAGTCCCGGGGCAAACCAAGAGACCCAGTACTTC. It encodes CASSPGANQETQYF. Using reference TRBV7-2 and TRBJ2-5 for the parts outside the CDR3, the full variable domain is GAGVSQSPSNKVTEKGKDVELRCDPISGHTALYWYRQSLGQGLEFLIYFQGNSAPDKSGLPSDRFSAERTGGSVSTLTIQRTQQEDSAVYLCASSPGANQETQYFGPGTRLLVL.

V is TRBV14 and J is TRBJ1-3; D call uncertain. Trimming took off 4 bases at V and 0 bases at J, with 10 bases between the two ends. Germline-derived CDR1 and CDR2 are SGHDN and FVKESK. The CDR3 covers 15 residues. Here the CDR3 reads CASSRNRNSGNTIYF. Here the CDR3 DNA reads TGTGCCAGCAGCCGTAATAGGAACTCTGGAAACACCATATATTTT.

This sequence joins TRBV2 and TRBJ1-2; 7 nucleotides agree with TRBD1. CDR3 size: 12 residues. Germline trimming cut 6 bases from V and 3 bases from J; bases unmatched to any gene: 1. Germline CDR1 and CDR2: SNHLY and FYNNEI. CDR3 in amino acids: CASSGTDYGYTF. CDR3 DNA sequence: TGTGCCAGCAGCGGGACAGACTATGGCTACACCTTC.

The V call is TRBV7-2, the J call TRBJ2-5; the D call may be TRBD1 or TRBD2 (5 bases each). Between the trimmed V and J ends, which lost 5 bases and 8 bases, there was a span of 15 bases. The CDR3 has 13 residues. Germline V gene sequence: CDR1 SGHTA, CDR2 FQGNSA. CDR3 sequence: CASSPMGRDTQYF. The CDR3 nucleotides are TGTGCCAGCAGCCCCATGGGCCGGGACACCCAGTACTTC.

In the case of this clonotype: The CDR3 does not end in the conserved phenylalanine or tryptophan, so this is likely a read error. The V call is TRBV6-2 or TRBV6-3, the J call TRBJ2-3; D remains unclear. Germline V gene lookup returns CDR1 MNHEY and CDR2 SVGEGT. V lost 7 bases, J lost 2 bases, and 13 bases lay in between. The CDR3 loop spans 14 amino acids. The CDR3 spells CASMGGKNTDTQYL. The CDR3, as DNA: TGTGCCAGCATGGGCGGTAAAAACACAGATACGCAGTATTTA.

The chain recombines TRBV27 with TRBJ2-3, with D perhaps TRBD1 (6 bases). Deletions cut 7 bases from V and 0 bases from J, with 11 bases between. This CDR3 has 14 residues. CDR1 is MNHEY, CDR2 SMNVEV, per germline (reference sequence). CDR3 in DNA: TGTGCCAGCACCCTGACAGGTAGCACAGATACGCAGTATTTT. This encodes CASTLTGSTDTQYF.

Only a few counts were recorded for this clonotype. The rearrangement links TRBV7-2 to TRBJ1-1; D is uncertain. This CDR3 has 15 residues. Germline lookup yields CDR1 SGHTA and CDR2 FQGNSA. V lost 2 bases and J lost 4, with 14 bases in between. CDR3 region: CASSLIRAPSTEAFF. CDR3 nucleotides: TGTGCCAGCAGCTTAATCCGGGCCCCGAGCACTGAAGCTTTCTTT.